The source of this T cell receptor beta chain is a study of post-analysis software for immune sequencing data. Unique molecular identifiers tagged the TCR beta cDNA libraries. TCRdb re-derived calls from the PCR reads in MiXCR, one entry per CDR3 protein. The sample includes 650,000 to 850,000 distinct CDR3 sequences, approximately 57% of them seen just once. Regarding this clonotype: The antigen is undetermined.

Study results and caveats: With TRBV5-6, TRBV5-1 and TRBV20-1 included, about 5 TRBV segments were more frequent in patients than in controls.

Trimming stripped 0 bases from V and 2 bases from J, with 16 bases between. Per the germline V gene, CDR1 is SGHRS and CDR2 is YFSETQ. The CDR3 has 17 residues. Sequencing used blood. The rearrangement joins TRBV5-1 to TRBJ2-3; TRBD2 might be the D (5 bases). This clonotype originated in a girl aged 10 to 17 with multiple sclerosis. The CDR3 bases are TGCGCCAGCAGCTTGGTAATAGGCGGGCCAGTCACAGATACGCAGTATTTT. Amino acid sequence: CASSLVIGGPVTDTQYF. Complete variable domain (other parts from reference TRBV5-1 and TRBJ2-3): KAGVTQTPRYLIKTRGQQVTLSCSPISGHRSVSWYQQTPGQGLQFLFEYFSETQRNKGNFPGRFSGRQFSNSRSEMNVSTLELGDSALYLCASSLVIGGPVTDTQYFGPGTRLTVL.